This TCR beta chain was retrieved from a study of T cells in localized non-small cell lung cancer. Study-wide results and limits: Appearances in adjacent lung were noted for a median roughly 50 of the top 100 tumor clones. Sequencing was limited to one tumor region, leaving the possibility of heterogeneity open. Exceeding tumor, uninvolved adjacent lung had the highest T cell clonality.

Some clones are missing from TCRdb's copy, which holds only in-frame ones; the method was immunoSEQ multiplex PCR. Of 2,000 to 3,000 clones in the sample, 20% to 25% were seen once. CDR1 MNHGY and CDR2 SAAAGT come from the germline V gene. CDR3 length: 15 residues. V lost 7 bases to trimming and J lost 2 bases, with 15 bases between them. Comment on this clone: The target antigen is unknown.

J is TRBJ1-5 and V is TRBV6-8; D gene ambiguous. The sequence came from a female donor with stage II lung adenocarcinoma. The input for sequencing was normal lung tissue next to the tumor, taken before any cancer treatment. The CDR3 is CASTLLRRGNQPQHF. The CDR3 nucleotides read TGTGCCAGCACCCTCCTACGACGGGGCAATCAGCCCCAGCATTTT.